A single sample is the source of the 25 T cell receptor beta chains below, sequenced in a study of immune heterogeneity within non-small cell lung tumors. For each sample, template was roughly 640 ng of bulk tumor genomic DNA. Several biopsies per primary tumor, spaced far apart, were taken during surgery. Curative surgery was undertaken by patients, who had untreated, newly diagnosed non-small cell lung cancer. Multiplex PCR amplified TCR beta CDR3 with 32 V and 13 J primers. TCRdb redid the calling of the multiplex PCR reads with MiXCR, one entry per CDR3 protein. The repertoire holds about 16,000 distinct CDR3 sequences, with about a third as singletons. The sequencing sample was made of lung tumor tissue. The receptors shown here come from a woman aged 45-59 years with non-small cell lung cancer.

The CDR3 region is CASSFYWTAAYEQYF. The CDR3, as DNA: TGTGCCAGCAGTTTCTATTGGACAGCTGCCTACGAGCAGTACTTC. The V and J genes are TRBV6-9 and TRBJ2-7, with TRBD1 as a possible D gene (6 bases). Germline V gene sequence: CDR1 MNHGY, CDR2 SVAAGI. This CDR3 region has 15 residues. Trimming stripped 4 bases from V and 2 bases from J, with 15 bases between.

The V gene is TRBV3-1, the J gene TRBJ1-2; D is unresolved. The V gene lost 1 base and the J gene lost 7 bases, with 16 bases spanning the gap. This CDR3 has 15 amino acids. CDR1 and CDR2 from the germline V gene are LGHDT and YNNKEL (reference sequence). CDR3 DNA: TGTGCCAGCAGCCAAGTTTTCGCAGGCGACTGTGGCTACACCTTC. It codes for CASSQVFAGDCGYTF.

This clonotype was seen a few times. A much larger clonotype is one base distant, so this may be a read error. The rearrangement joins TRBV28 to TRBJ1-5; unclear D gene. CDR3 length equals 13 residues. The germline V gene has CDR1 MDHEN and CDR2 SYDVKM. CDR3 sequence reads: CASTGSNLPAHHF. CDR3 nucleotide sequence: TGTGCCAGCACTGGCAGCAACCTTCCGGCCCATCATTTT.

The rearrangement links TRBV5-6 to TRBJ2-5; 8 bases map to TRBD2. V was pared by 2 bases and J by 4 bases, with 10 bases of the junction left unmatched. Germline V gene lookup returns CDR1 SGHDT and CDR2 YYEEEE. The CDR3 loop spans 16 amino acids. CDR3 protein: CASSFRSGGRGETQYF. The CDR3 DNA sequence: TGTGCCAGCAGCTTCAGGAGCGGGGGCCGAGGAGAGACCCAGTACTTC. The whole variable domain, filled in from reference TRBV5-6 and TRBJ2-5, reads DAGVTQSPTHLIKTRGQQVTLRCSPKSGHDTVSWYQQALGQGPQFIFQYYEEEERQRGNFPDRFSGHQFPNYSSELNVNALLLGDSALYLCASSFRSGGRGETQYFGPGTRLLVL.

By share, this clonotype counts as medium-sized. The chain uses TRBV4-1 and TRBJ1-2, with 12 bases that match TRBD1. This CDR3 region has 17 residues. Germline assignment: CDR1 MGHRA and CDR2 YSYEKL. The V gene end was trimmed by 0 bases and the J gene end by 8 bases; junction bases not matched to a gene: 10. CDR3 residues: CASSQDWGTGGARGYTF. DNA for the CDR3: TGCGCCAGCAGCCAAGATTGGGGGACAGGGGGCGCGCGGGGCTACACCTTC.

This clonotype showed up many times. This sequence joins TRBV27 and TRBJ2-7; D not certain. CDR1 and CDR2 from the germline V gene are MNHEY and SMNVEV (reference sequence). V lost 11 bases and J lost 4, with 15 bases in between. This CDR3 spans 12 amino acids. CDR3 sequence (DNA): TGTGCCGGCCTAAGAGGAAGGTACGAGCAGTACTTC. Protein sequence: CAGLRGRYEQYF.

This clonotype was seen repeatedly, ten times or more. The chain joins TRBV12-5 to TRBJ2-5; a weak D match, TRBD1 (6 bases). V dropped 3 bases and J dropped 5 bases, with 10 bases sitting between them. The CDR3 is 13 residues long. Germline V CDR1 and CDR2: LGHNT, FRNRAP. The CDR3 loop reads CASGFTGLETQYF. CDR3 DNA sequence: TGTGCTAGTGGTTTTACAGGGTTGGAGACCCAGTACTTC.

The chain has TRBV27 and TRBJ1-1; a weak D match, TRBD1 (6 bases). Germline V lookup: CDR1 MNHEY, CDR2 SMNVEV (reference sequence). The CDR3 contains 13 residues. V was shortened by 6 bases and J by 4 bases, with 12 bases between the two germline ends. CDR3 DNA sequence: TGTGCCAGCAGGGAGGGGGGTAGCACTGAAGCTTTCTTT. Translated, it gives CASREGGSTEAFF.

Ten or more counts support this clonotype. The chain links TRBV28 to TRBJ2-6; D possibly corresponds to TRBD2 (6 bases). Germline-derived CDR1 and CDR2 are MDHEN and SYDVKM. Trimming removed 4 bases at V and 0 bases at J, with 16 bases between. The CDR3 runs 18 residues. CDR3: CASSSRGAPFSGANVLTF. The DNA of the CDR3 is TGTGCCAGCAGTTCGCGGGGTGCTCCCTTCTCTGGGGCCAACGTCCTGACTTTC.

As for this clonotype: This may come from a read error, since a much larger clone is one base off. V usage is TRBV7-9 and J usage is TRBJ2-5; 11 bases agree with TRBD1. Trimming at V came to 7 bases and at J to 1 base, leaving 8 bases not matched to a gene. The CDR3 spans 16 residues. CDR1 and CDR2 from the germline V gene are SEHNR and FQNEAQ (reference sequence). The CDR3 bases are TGTGCCAGCATGGGGGCGGACAGGGGGCTCCAAGAGACCCAGTACTTC. Translating gives CASMGADRGLQETQYF.

A note on this clonotype: The junction and the germline gene differ at one end; a read error may be behind it. As DNA, the CDR3 is TGTGCCAGCAGCCCCCGCCCAAACACCAGATATTTT. It specifies CASSPRPNTRYF. The rearrangement uses TRBV7-9 and TRBJ1-3; D ambiguous. Germline V gives CDR1 SEHNR, CDR2 FQNEAQ (reference sequence). The CDR3 length is 12 residues.

This clonotype appeared a few times. The chain carries TRBV10-2 and TRBJ2-5; 7 bases agree with TRBD1. The V gene end was trimmed by 3 bases and the J gene end by 2 bases; junction bases not matched to a gene: 9. There are 16 residues in the CDR3. CDR1 is WSHSY and CDR2 is SAAADI in the germline V gene. CDR3 nucleotides: TGCGCCAGCAGTGAAACAGGACAGGTGATACAAGAGACCCAGTACTTC. Translating it yields CASSETGQVIQETQYF.

A word on this clonotype: This may come from a read error, since a much larger clone is one base off. The genes are TRBV19 and TRBJ2-7; TRBD2 matches 7 bases. The V gene end was trimmed by 5 bases and the J gene end by 2 bases; junction bases not matched to a gene: 15. Germline V gene lookup returns CDR1 LNHDA and CDR2 SQIVND (reference sequence). The CDR3 length is 17 residues. The CDR3 coding sequence is TGTGCCAGTAGTCCGAGCAGGAGGGTCGCGGGGGCCTACGAGCAGTACTTC. As protein: CASSPSRRVAGAYEQYF.

J is TRBJ2-1 and V is TRBV5-1; no definite D call. From germline, CDR1 is SGHRS and CDR2 YFSETQ. V lost 1 base to trimming and J lost 5 bases, with 13 bases between them. This CDR3 spans 15 amino acids. CDR3 DNA sequence: TGCGCCAGCAGCTTGAACCCGGCACAAAACAATGAGCAGTTCTTC. Its protein product is CASSLNPAQNNEQFF. The whole variable domain, remainder taken from reference TRBV5-1 and TRBJ2-1, is KAGVTQTPRYLIKTRGQQVTLSCSPISGHRSVSWYQQTPGQGLQFLFEYFSETQRNKGNFPGRFSGRQFSNSRSEMNVSTLELGDSALYLCASSLNPAQNNEQFFGPGTRLTVL.

The rearrangement joins TRBV19 to TRBJ2-1; 12 bases match TRBD1. In germline, CDR1 is LNHDA, CDR2 SQIVND (reference sequence). The CDR3 consists of 18 residues. V dropped 6 bases and J dropped 7; count of bases not matched to a gene: 16. CDR3 coding DNA: TGTGCCAGTAGCGGGGGACAGGGGGCAGCGGGAGATAGGAATGAGCAGTTCTTC. Residues: CASSGGQGAAGDRNEQFF.

Of note for this clonotype: This clone may be a read error of a much larger clone one base away. V gene TRBV27 combines with J gene TRBJ1-4; no definite D call. Germline CDR1 and CDR2: MNHEY and SMNVEV (reference sequence). The CDR3 length is 14 residues. V was cut by 4 bases and J by 7 bases, with 13 bases left in between. In nucleotides, the CDR3 is TGTGCCAGCAGTTCTCACTACAATAGTGAAAAACTGTTTTTT. It codes for CASSSHYNSEKLFF.

As to this clonotype: At one end, the junction sequence differs from germline, possibly due to a read error. The chain combines TRBV7-7 with TRBJ1-6, with D possibly TRBD1 on 5 matching bases. CDR1 and CDR2 from the germline V gene are SSHAT and FNYEAQ (reference sequence). This CDR3 comprises 17 residues. The CDR3 nucleotides are TGTGCTAGCAGCTTATGGGACTCAGAATCCTATAATTCACCCCTCCACTTT. Translation gives CASSLWDSESYNSPLHF.

Worth noting for this clonotype: This may be a read error: a much more frequent sequence differs by one nucleotide. The genes are TRBV6-1 and TRBJ2-7; 9 bases match TRBD1. The CDR3 totals 15 residues. Germline-derived CDR1 and CDR2 are MNHNS and SASEGT. The CDR3 reads CAGSERQGVVYEQYF. The CDR3 DNA reads as TGTGCCGGCAGTGAACGACAGGGGGTGGTTTACGAGCAGTACTTC.

The V gene is TRBV20-1, the J gene TRBJ2-1; 9 bases agree with TRBD2. V lost 3 bases to trimming and J lost 6 bases; unmatched junction nucleotides: 12. The CDR3 has 16 residues. In germline, CDR1 is DFQATT, CDR2 SNEGSKA (reference sequence). This CDR3 reads CSARDRAGGRANEQFF. CDR3 sequence (DNA): TGCAGTGCTAGGGATAGGGCGGGAGGGAGGGCCAATGAGCAGTTCTTC.

This clonotype came up once. The chain carries TRBV10-3 and TRBJ2-1; D gene ambiguous. This CDR3 region has 13 residues. Germline V gene sequence: CDR1 ENHRY, CDR2 SYGVKD. Trimming pared 4 bases from V and 5 bases from J, leaving 9 bases between. In nucleotides, the CDR3 is TGTGCCATCAGTGTCTTGGGCAACAATGAGCAGTTCTTC. It is translated as CAISVLGNNEQFF.

This clonotype was seen at least ten times. The chain has TRBV6-5 and TRBJ1-6; no reliable D call. The CDR3 runs 11 residues. The germline V gene encodes CDR1 MNHEY and CDR2 SVGAGI. Trimming took 2 bases from V and 19 from J, leaving 12 bases between them. CDR3: CASSYRTGLHF. The CDR3 DNA is TGTGCCAGCAGTTACAGGACCGGGTTACACTTT.

Only a few counts were recorded for this clonotype. The chain joins TRBV3-1 to TRBJ2-1, with 9 bases that match TRBD2. The length of the CDR3 is 16 residues. CDR1 and CDR2 from the germline V gene are LGHDT and YNNKEL (reference sequence). Unmatched junction bases numbered 13, after V lost 4 bases and J lost 9 bases. The CDR3 sequence is CASSLPGLAVQGEQFF. CDR3 nucleotide sequence: TGTGCCAGCAGCCTCCCGGGACTAGCAGTACAGGGTGAGCAGTTCTTC.

This clonotype showed up many times. This sequence joins TRBV11-2 and TRBJ2-3; 7 nucleotides match TRBD1. The length of the CDR3 is 14 residues. Trimming at V came to 5 bases and at J to 1 base, leaving 3 bases not matched to a gene. Looked up from germline, CDR1 is SGHAT and CDR2 is FQNNGV. The DNA for the CDR3 is TGTGCCAGCAGCCCTGGACAGGGCACAGATACGCAGTATTTT. It is translated as CASSPGQGTDTQYF.

In the case of this clonotype: A much larger clone sits a single nucleotide away, making a read error possible. The chain is built from TRBV20-1 and TRBJ2-5; 8 bases fit TRBD2. The CDR3 consists of 16 residues. Per germline, CDR1 DFQATT and CDR2 SNEGSKA (reference sequence). Trimming at V came to 0 bases and at J to 0 bases, leaving 6 bases not matched to a gene. The CDR3 coding sequence is TGCAGTGCTAGAGAGACTAGCGTGGGGGACCAAGAGACCCAGTACTTC. The encoded protein is CSARETSVGDQETQYF.

This clonotype appeared many times. The rearrangement links TRBV20-1 to TRBJ2-1, with D perhaps given as TRBD1 or TRBD2 (5 bases each). The CDR3 has 12 residues. The germline V gene has CDR1 DFQATT and CDR2 SNEGSKA (reference sequence). Trimming shortened V by 1 base and J by 5 bases, and 6 bases separated the two germline ends. CDR3 DNA sequence: TGCAGTGCTAGAGCGGGACACAATGAGCAGTTCTTC. Its translation is CSARAGHNEQFF.